Here is one T cell receptor beta chain with its context. This sample was taken from a study of blood T cell repertoires in COVID-19. The overall study: Samples taken during acute and convalescent COVID-19 were collected in the United States, Italy and Spain. T cells, B-cell-depleted T cells, or PBMCs provided the cDNA or gDNA that served as material.

Enrolled during active infection, Seattle patients were then followed longitudinally. Original processing notes: Amplification with reference gene primers provided the estimates of nucleated cell counts. The repertoire was sequenced with immunoSEQ multiplex PCR; TCRdb's copy has only in-frame clones and lacks some. V, J and clone size were drawn from that table, and D and trimming were deduced from the DNA. The table includes some 150,000 clones, about 86% detected once. The source of this sequence is a woman in her sixties or seventies with COVID-19, enrolled during active disease. Sequenced sample: peripheral blood.

The CDR3 coding sequence is TGTGCCAGCAGCCAAGAGGCAGGGGGCCGGGATACGCAGTATTTT. Translated, it gives CASSQEAGGRDTQYF. The genes are TRBV4-2 and TRBJ2-3, with 8 bases that match TRBD1. The germline V gene encodes CDR1 LGHNA and CDR2 YNFKEQ. The CDR3 has 15 amino acids. With V trimmed by 0 bases and J by 6 bases, 5 bases remained unmatched.